Below, 27 T cell receptor beta chains from the same sample are listed, as sequenced in a study of cytomegalovirus exposure and HLA in healthy donors. PCR used 60 Vbeta primers and 13 Jbeta primers. The repertoire was sequenced with immunoSEQ multiplex PCR; TCRdb's copy has only in-frame clones and lacks some. The sample yields fewer than 150,000 clones, about 68% seen once. The sequenced material came from PBMCs. All receptors derive from a human donor in good health.

This clone was seen only once. The V and J genes are TRBV18 and TRBJ2-7; 8 bases are shared with TRBD1. With V trimmed by 2 bases and J by 4 bases, 7 bases remained unmatched. The CDR3 runs to 15 residues. Germline V gene lookup returns CDR1 KGHSH and CDR2 LQKENI. For the CDR3, the DNA is TGTGCCAGCTCACCAAGACAGGGGCCTGGATACGAGCAGTACTTC. This encodes CASSPRQGPGYEQYF.

The chain's CDR3 is CAWSWASGRALGDTQYF. Written as DNA, the CDR3 is TGTGCCTGGAGTTGGGCTAGCGGGAGGGCCCTCGGAGATACGCAGTATTTT. V gene TRBV30 combines with J gene TRBJ2-3; 12 bases line up with TRBD2. CDR3 length: 17 amino acids. The junction had 11 bases not matched to a gene; V was cut back by 2 bases and J by 5 bases. CDR1 is GTSNPN, CDR2 SVGIG, per germline (reference sequence).

The chain links TRBV4-3 to TRBJ2-5; a possible D gene is TRBD1 (7 bases). CDR1 is LGHNA and CDR2 is YSLEER in the germline V gene. V lost 1 base to trimming and J lost 5 bases, with 17 bases between them. The CDR3 runs to 16 residues. CDR3 region: CASSQGRGRGPETQYF. The CDR3 DNA reads as TGCGCCAGCAGCCAAGGGAGGGGTAGGGGGCCGGAGACCCAGTACTTC.

This clone has only one observation. J is TRBJ1-1 and V is TRBV7-9; 10 nucleotides agree with TRBD1. This CDR3 comprises 19 residues. Germline CDR1 SEHNR, CDR2 FQNEAQ (reference sequence). V was clipped by 5 bases and J by 5 bases; unmatched bases: 20. The CDR3 reads CASSVLAPGTGVPGTEAFF. The CDR3 DNA is TGTGCCAGCAGCGTACTAGCACCCGGGACAGGGGTTCCCGGAACTGAAGCTTTCTTT.

This clone was counted a few times. The J gene is TRBJ2-7, the V gene TRBV5-6, with TRBD2 matching over 7 bases. J lost 7 bases, V lost 0 bases, and 7 bases had no gene match. Looked up from germline, CDR1 is SGHDT and CDR2 is YYEEEE. The CDR3 totals 14 residues. The CDR3 nucleotides read TGTGCCAGCAGCTTGGTCGCGGGAGTAGGGGAGCAGTACTTC. Protein: CASSLVAGVGEQYF.

The chain is built from TRBV9 and TRBJ2-3; D perhaps matches TRBD2 (5 bases). This CDR3 contains 15 residues. V was trimmed by 0 bases and J by 4 bases, leaving 12 bases between them. Germline V gene sequence: CDR1 SGDLS, CDR2 YYNGEE. CDR3: CASSVDRGPPDTQYF. The CDR3 bases are TGTGCCAGCAGCGTAGACCGAGGGCCCCCAGATACGCAGTATTTT.

This CDR3 is CASSTTGWGANVLTF. The DNA for the CDR3 is TGTGCCAGCAGTACCACAGGGTGGGGGGCCAACGTCCTGACTTTC. The chain links TRBV28 to TRBJ2-6, with D possibly TRBD1 on 6 matching bases. V was trimmed by 5 bases and J by 4 bases, leaving 12 bases between them. The CDR3 is made up of 15 amino acids. CDR1 and CDR2 (germline): MDHEN, SYDVKM.

This clone was counted once. The J gene is TRBJ2-4, the V gene TRBV9; 10 bases match TRBD2. The CDR3 totals 19 residues. Germline V gene lookup returns CDR1 SGDLS and CDR2 YYNGEE. Losses at the gene ends were 0 bases for V and 3 bases for J; bases not matched to a gene: 12. CDR3: CASSVEGGSGRRDKNIQYF. The CDR3 DNA follows: TGTGCCAGCAGCGTAGAAGGGGGTAGCGGGAGGAGGGACAAAAACATTCAGTACTTC. The whole variable domain, remainder taken from reference TRBV9 and TRBJ2-4, is DSGVTQTPKHLITATGQRVTLRCSPRSGDLSVYWYQQSLDQGLQFLIQYYNGEERAKGNILERFSAQQFPDLHSELNLSSLELGDSALYFCASSVEGGSGRRDKNIQYFGAGTRLSVL.

The chain has TRBV19 and TRBJ2-7, with a weak D call TRBD1 (5 bases). Germline V gives CDR1 LNHDA, CDR2 SQIVND (reference sequence). Trimming cost V 2 bases and J 1 base, with 9 bases left between them. The CDR3 has 14 amino acids. CDR3 protein: CASSISDSSYEQYF. The CDR3 nucleotides read TGTGCCAGTAGTATAAGCGACAGTTCCTACGAGCAGTACTTC.

The chain has TRBV6-6 and TRBJ2-1; 9 bases fit TRBD2. This CDR3 comprises 14 residues. V lost 8 bases and J lost 4; bases outside the gene matches: 6. Per germline, CDR1 MNHNY and CDR2 SVGAGI (reference sequence). CDR3 bases: TGTGCCAGCGGCAGGACTAGCGCATACAATGAGCAGTTCTTC. This codes for CASGRTSAYNEQFF.

This chain connects TRBV7-2 to TRBJ2-7, with unresolved D. Trimming cost V 5 bases and J 2 bases, with 16 bases left between them. The CDR3 spans 15 residues. Germline-derived CDR1 and CDR2 are SGHTA and FQGNSA. The CDR3 is CASSPDSDITYEQYF. For the CDR3, the DNA is TGTGCCAGCAGCCCCGACTCGGATATAACCTACGAGCAGTACTTC.

This chain joins TRBV19 and TRBJ1-1, with D possibly TRBD1 on 6 matching bases. The V end was cut by 1 base, the J end by 7 bases, with 10 bases between. The CDR3 is 13 amino acids. The germline V gene encodes CDR1 LNHDA and CDR2 SQIVND (reference sequence). CDR3 sequence: CASSIAPRGEAFF. CDR3 DNA: TGTGCCAGTAGTATAGCCCCCAGGGGTGAAGCTTTCTTT.

This clone turned up a few times. Other DNA sequences in this specimen translate into the identical CDR3. V usage is TRBV5-1 and J usage is TRBJ2-1; TRBD1 agrees at 7 bases. This CDR3 spans 15 amino acids. V lost 0 bases and J lost 2; bases outside the gene matches: 2. The germline V gene has CDR1 SGHRS and CDR2 YFSETQ. DNA for the CDR3: TGCGCCAGCAGCTTGGGGCAGGGGGCCTACAATGAGCAGTTCTTC. This translates into CASSLGQGAYNEQFF.

The CDR3 DNA is TGCGCCAGCAGCCAAGGACTAGCGGGAGAGACCCAGTACTTC. Its translation is CASSQGLAGETQYF. The chain combines TRBV4-1 with TRBJ2-5, with 10 bases fitting TRBD2. The CDR3 extends over 14 amino acids. V was clipped by 1 base and J by 4 bases; unmatched bases: 0. Germline-derived CDR1 and CDR2 are MGHRA and YSYEKL.

The J gene is TRBJ2-1, the V gene TRBV5-6; 9 nucleotides line up with TRBD2. With V trimmed by 0 bases and J by 4 bases, 5 bases remained unmatched. This CDR3 has 16 residues. The germline gives CDR1 SGHDT, CDR2 YYEEEE. CDR3 residues: CASSLGTSGRYNEQFF. The DNA of the CDR3 is TGTGCCAGCAGCTTGGGAACTAGCGGGCGGTACAATGAGCAGTTCTTC.

The rearrangement joins TRBV15 to TRBJ2-3, with 8 bases that match TRBD2. The ends lost 8 bases at V and 1 base at J; junction bases unmatched: 14. The V gene's germline CDR1 is LNHNV and CDR2 YYDKDF (reference sequence). This CDR3 region has 17 residues. The chain's CDR3 is CATGSSGTSRGTDTQYF. The CDR3 coding sequence is TGTGCCACCGGTTCCTCCGGGACTAGTCGTGGCACAGATACGCAGTATTTT.

Only a few counts were recorded for this clone. This sequence joins TRBV19 and TRBJ1-5, with TRBD1 matching over 8 bases. V shed 6 bases and J 2 bases; nucleotides not matched to a gene: 3. Germline CDR1 reads LNHDA; CDR2 reads SQIVND (reference sequence). This CDR3 is 14 amino acids long. CDR3: CASSSGGGNQPQHF. The CDR3 DNA reads TGTGCCAGTAGCTCAGGGGGCGGCAATCAGCCCCAGCATTTT. Filled out from reference TRBV19 and TRBJ1-5, the complete variable domain reads DGGITQSPKYLFRKEGQNVTLSCEQNLNHDAMYWYRQDPGQGLRLIYYSQIVNDFQKGDIAEGYSVSREKKESFPLTVTSAQKNPTAFYLCASSSGGGNQPQHFGDGTRLSIL.

This chain links TRBV9 with TRBJ2-7; 7 bases map to TRBD2. The CDR3 contains 15 residues. Per germline, CDR1 SGDLS and CDR2 YYNGEE. The V segment lost 0 bases and the J segment 2 bases; nucleotides outside the gene matches: 5. The CDR3 sequence: CASSVEPSGTYEQYF. The CDR3 DNA sequence: TGTGCCAGCAGCGTAGAGCCTAGCGGTACCTACGAGCAGTACTTC.

This chain connects TRBV25-1 to TRBJ2-1; 13 positions match TRBD2. Germline values: CDR1 MGHDK, CDR2 SYGVNS. This CDR3 has 17 residues. The V segment lost 6 bases and the J segment 4 bases; nucleotides outside the gene matches: 9. Here the CDR3 reads CASSGTSGIGLYNEQFF. As DNA, the CDR3 is TGTGCCAGCAGCGGGACTAGCGGGATCGGGCTGTACAATGAGCAGTTCTTC.

This clone was counted only a few times. The chain uses TRBV5-4 and TRBJ2-1, with 8 bases aligning to TRBD2. Trimming took 0 bases from V and 6 from J; bases not matched to a gene: 5. This CDR3 contains 15 residues. Germline CDR1 reads SGHNT; CDR2 reads YYREEE (reference sequence). CDR3 protein: CASSLASAGGNEQFF. The CDR3 nucleotides are TGTGCCAGCAGCTTGGCCTCCGCGGGGGGCAATGAGCAGTTCTTC.

CDR3 nucleotide sequence: TGTGCCAGCAGTTTTGGGGCAGGGCTACGCGAGCAGTACTTC. This translates into CASSFGAGLREQYF. This sequence joins TRBV28 and TRBJ2-7; tentatively, D is TRBD1 (5 bases). The germline V gene encodes CDR1 MDHEN and CDR2 SYDVKM. The length of the CDR3 is 14 residues. Trimming shortened V by 3 bases and J by 6 bases, and 15 bases separated the two germline ends.

The rearrangement uses TRBV15 and TRBJ1-4, with D hard to call. The ends were cut back, 8 bases at V and 0 bases at J, with 7 bases in the middle. The CDR3 sequence is 13 residues long. CDR1 is LNHNV and CDR2 is YYDKDF in the germline V gene (reference sequence). The CDR3 sequence is CATSGATNEKLFF. CDR3 DNA sequence: TGTGCCACCTCGGGTGCAACTAATGAAAAACTGTTTTTT.

J is TRBJ2-5 and V is TRBV14; TRBD1 matches at 8 bases. V shed 4 bases, J shed 5 bases, and the junction held 6 bases outside the gene matches. The CDR3 consists of 14 residues. Germline values: CDR1 SGHDN, CDR2 FVKESK. The CDR3, as DNA: TGTGCCAGCAGCCTTCGGACAGGGAGGGAGACCCAGTACTTC. It yields the protein CASSLRTGRETQYF. The whole variable domain, remainder taken from reference TRBV14 and TRBJ2-5, is EAGVTQFPSHSVIEKGQTVTLRCDPISGHDNLYWYRRVMGKEIKFLLHFVKESKQDESGMPNNRFLAERTGGTYSTLKVQPAELEDSGVYFCASSLRTGRETQYFGPGTRLLVL.

The chain carries TRBV9 and TRBJ1-1, with D hard to call. Germline values: CDR1 SGDLS, CDR2 YYNGEE. The V gene lost 0 bases and the J gene lost 4 bases, with 16 bases spanning the gap. This CDR3 comprises 16 residues. Here the CDR3 reads CASSVEAEGARTEAFF. CDR3 nucleotide sequence: TGTGCCAGCAGCGTAGAAGCAGAGGGCGCGCGCACTGAAGCTTTCTTT.

The chain joins TRBV9 to TRBJ2-3; 7 bases agree with TRBD2. Germline assignment: CDR1 SGDLS and CDR2 YYNGEE. J lost 0 bases, V lost 3 bases, and 7 bases had no gene match. The CDR3 is 16 residues long. The CDR3 DNA sequence: TGTGCCAGCAGCGAGCTAGCGGAACCTAGCACAGATACGCAGTATTTT. Its translation is CASSELAEPSTDTQYF.

This clone occurred once. CDR3 loop: CASSQDPSGNREQYF. In nucleotides, the CDR3 is TGCGCCAGCAGCCAAGATCCTAGCGGGAATCGTGAGCAGTACTTC. The chain uses TRBV4-3 and TRBJ2-7, with 9 bases lining up with TRBD2. The V gene's germline CDR1 is LGHNA and CDR2 YSLEER. The length of the CDR3 is 15 residues. With 0 bases clipped from V and 7 bases from J, the junction kept 7 bases outside the gene matches.

This chain connects TRBV7-7 to TRBJ1-3; possible D gene TRBD1, 5 bases. Germline CDR1 SSHAT, CDR2 FNYEAQ (reference sequence). This CDR3 region has 12 residues. The chain's CDR3 is CASRGSGNTIYF. In DNA, the CDR3 is TGTGCTAGCCGGGGGTCTGGAAACACCATATATTTT.